These T cell receptor beta chains were read from a single sample in a study of blood T cell repertoires in COVID-19. Measured with immunoSEQ multiplex PCR; TCRdb has only the in-frame clones, and not every one. The data show approximately 410,000 clones, around 86% seen once. The sequenced material came from peripheral blood. These receptors all come from a woman in her twenties or thirties with active or convalescent COVID-19. Each CDR3 is given with its conserved first and last residue. Each record gives: CDR3 DNA, CDR3 protein, D gene, CDR3 length, J gene, clone size, V gene. A D gene is named only where the DNA matches it firmly. Size is stated for part of the rows, as once, few or many counts, or as a class when the clone is expanded.

TGTGCCAGCAGCTTCAAACAAGCGGGAACGTGGTTCTTC | CASSFKQAGTWFF | TRBD2 | 13 | TRBJ2-1 | many | TRBV5-4
TGCGCCAGCCGGACAGGGAGGAATTCACCCCTCCACTTT | CASRTGRNSPLHF | TRBD1 | 13 | TRBJ1-6 | - | TRBV10-1
TGTGCCAGAAGCCCCCTATACGAGCAGTACTTC | CARSPLYEQYF | - | 11 | TRBJ2-7 | few | TRBV5-3
TGTGCCAGCAGTGAATACAGGGTGGGATCCTATAATTCACCCCTCCACTTT | CASSEYRVGSYNSPLHF | - | 17 | TRBJ1-6 | - | TRBV6-1
TGTGCCACCAGCAGAGATCTAGGGGGATATGGTGAAAAACTGTTTTTT | CATSRDLGGYGEKLFF | - | 16 | TRBJ1-4 | - | TRBV15
TGTGCCAGCAACCTCCGGACAGGTTCCTACAATGAGCAGTTCTTC | CASNLRTGSYNEQFF | TRBD1 | 15 | TRBJ2-1 | - | TRBV7-8
TGTGCCAGTACACAGGGGGAGGCGTATGGCTACACCTTC | CASTQGEAYGYTF | TRBD1 | 13 | TRBJ1-2 | once | TRBV19
TGTGCCAGCAGCCTAGAGACTAGCGGGAGTTACGAGCAGTACTTC | CASSLETSGSYEQYF | TRBD2 | 15 | TRBJ2-7 | - | TRBV4-2
TGTGCCAGCGGAGGGGGGGGGAACACTGAAGCTTTCTTT | CASGGGGNTEAFF | - | 13 | TRBJ1-1 | - | TRBV27
TGTGCCAGCAGCCCCGGACAGGGGGCGGTTAGAGAGCAGTACTTC | CASSPGQGAVREQYF | TRBD1 | 15 | TRBJ2-7 | - | TRBV3-1/TRBV3-2
TGCAGCGCCGAGCCGGGAAACACTGAAGCTTTCTTT | CSAEPGNTEAFF | - | 12 | TRBJ1-1 | - | TRBV29-1
TGTGCCAGTACCGCGAACCTTGGGGCAGCCTATGGCTACACCTTC | CASTANLGAAYGYTF | - | 15 | TRBJ1-2 | - | TRBV19
TGTGCCAGCAGTTACTCGTACATATCTGGAAACACCATATATTTT | CASSYSYISGNTIYF | - | 15 | TRBJ1-3 | - | TRBV6-5
TGCGCCAGCAGCCAAGTCCCAGGGGTGAACACTGAAGCTTTCTTT | CASSQVPGVNTEAFF | - | 15 | TRBJ1-1 | - | TRBV4-1
TGTGCCAGTAGGCTCCTGGGGCTGAACACTGAAGCTTTCTTT | CASRLLGLNTEAFF | - | 14 | TRBJ1-1 | once | TRBV19
TGCGCCAGCAGCCAGGTGCAGCGAGTCACAGATACGCAGTATTTT | CASSQVQRVTDTQYF | - | 15 | TRBJ2-3 | once | TRBV4-1
TGTGCCAGCAGTCAGCGACTAGCGGGGACAGATACGCAGTATTTT | CASSQRLAGTDTQYF | TRBD2 | 15 | TRBJ2-3 | once | TRBV27
TGCGCCAGCAGCCAGGGGACAGAAAATCAGCCCCAGCATTTT | CASSQGTENQPQHF | TRBD1 | 14 | TRBJ1-5 | - | TRBV5-1
TGCGCCAGCAGCTCACAGGGGGGGACAGATACGCAGTATTTT | CASSSQGGTDTQYF | - | 14 | TRBJ2-3 | - | TRBV5-1
TGTGCCAGCAGTTCCCCGGTGGGGGGTAAGACCCAGTACTTC | CASSSPVGGKTQYF | - | 14 | TRBJ2-5 | - | TRBV6-2/TRBV6-3
TGCAGCGTGATAGCGGGGGGACGCACAGATACGCAGTATTTT | CSVIAGGRTDTQYF | TRBD2 | 14 | TRBJ2-3 | - | TRBV29-1
TGCGCCAGCAGCTTGGCCGTCCAGTGGAGAGCCTACAATGAGCAGTTCTTC | CASSLAVQWRAYNEQFF | - | 17 | TRBJ2-1 | - | TRBV5-1
TGCGCCAGCAGCCCGGGACAGCCAAGCACAGATACGCAGTATTTT | CASSPGQPSTDTQYF | TRBD1 | 15 | TRBJ2-3 | - | TRBV5-1
TGTGCCAGCACCGAACGGGGGTTTCGCTCTGGAAACACCATATATTTT | CASTERGFRSGNTIYF | - | 16 | TRBJ1-3 | - | TRBV28
TGTGCCATCGGGAGCTCTGGAAACACCATATATTTT | CAIGSSGNTIYF | - | 12 | TRBJ1-3 | - | TRBV10-3
TGTGCCAGCTCAGTGGAGAACCATAGCAATCAGCCCCAGCATTTT | CASSVENHSNQPQHF | - | 15 | TRBJ1-5 | - | TRBV18
TGTGCCAGCAGCCCGACTAGCGGGACCTACGAGCAGTACTTC | CASSPTSGTYEQYF | TRBD2 | 14 | TRBJ2-7 | - | TRBV5-4
TGTGCCAGCAGCCGAGTTCCAGGGAATTTGAACACTGAAGCTTTCTTT | CASSRVPGNLNTEAFF | - | 16 | TRBJ1-1 | - | TRBV7-8
TGCGCCAGCAGCTTAGAGGGCCGGGATGAGCAGTTCTTC | CASSLEGRDEQFF | - | 13 | TRBJ2-1 | - | TRBV5-1
TGTGCCAGCAGCGGACAGGGGGCTAACACAGATACGCAGTATTTT | CASSGQGANTDTQYF | TRBD1 | 15 | TRBJ2-3 | - | TRBV28
TGTGCCAGCAGTGACAGGGCTAGGGGCTACACCTTC | CASSDRARGYTF | - | 12 | TRBJ1-2 | - | TRBV2
TGTGCCAGTTACTACGACACCATATATTTT | CASYYDTIYF | - | 10 | TRBJ1-3 | - | TRBV6-5
TGTGCCAGCAGCCCTACCTGGGGGACAGGAAAAAGAGAGGAGACCCAGTACTTC | CASSPTWGTGKREETQYF | TRBD1 | 18 | TRBJ2-5 | once | TRBV27
TGCGCCAGCAGCCAAGGGACATTAGAAACTGAAGCTTTCTTT | CASSQGTLETEAFF | - | 14 | TRBJ1-1 | - | TRBV4-1
TGTGCCGCAAGCTCTGACAGGAACACCGGGGAGCTGTTTTTT | CAASSDRNTGELFF | - | 14 | TRBJ2-2 | - | TRBV10-3
TGCGCCAGCAGCCAAGATTTCCAGGCCGTCTCTGGAAACACCATATATTTT | CASSQDFQAVSGNTIYF | - | 17 | TRBJ1-3 | - | TRBV4-1
TGTGCCAGCAGCCCCGCCGATCTCCACACGGGGACCGGGGAGCTGTTTTTT | CASSPADLHTGTGELFF | - | 17 | TRBJ2-2 | - | TRBV4-2
TGTGCCAGCAGTTCCGGGGGAGGGGGGAGCAATCAGCCCCAGCATTTT | CASSSGGGGSNQPQHF | - | 16 | TRBJ1-5 | - | TRBV27
TGTGCCAGCTCACCTACCACGGACACTGAAGCTTTCTTT | CASSPTTDTEAFF | - | 13 | TRBJ1-1 | - | TRBV18
TGCAGCGTAGGGAAGGGGGAGGGCTATGGCTACACCTTC | CSVGKGEGYGYTF | - | 13 | TRBJ1-2 | - | TRBV29-1
TGCAGCGTCAAACCGACAGGGGAGTCTGGCTACACCTTC | CSVKPTGESGYTF | TRBD1 | 13 | TRBJ1-2 | - | TRBV29-1
TGTGCAGCCGGGGGGGGGCTCGAGCAGTACTTC | CAAGGGLEQYF | TRBD2 | 11 | TRBJ2-7 | few | TRBV6-5
TGCGCCAGCAGCTTGGTGGCTGTGGCGGGGGGGCTGGGAGATACGCAGTATTTT | CASSLVAVAGGLGDTQYF | TRBD2 | 18 | TRBJ2-3 | - | TRBV5-1
TGTGCCAGCAGCTTAGTCGGAATCGGGGTGTACTTC | CASSLVGIGVYF | - | 12 | TRBJ2-7 | few | TRBV7-6
TGTGCCTCTCCGGAACCGGGACAGGGAAGAGCTTTCTTT | CASPEPGQGRAFF | TRBD1 | 13 | TRBJ1-1 | - | TRBV30
TGTGCCAGCAGCCAGATGGGGACTAGTGGTGATACGCAGTATTTT | CASSQMGTSGDTQYF | TRBD2 | 15 | TRBJ2-3 | once | TRBV3-1/TRBV3-2
TGCGCCAGCAGCTTGGATGTCCAGGGTGGGGTAGAGACCCAGTACTTC | CASSLDVQGGVETQYF | - | 16 | TRBJ2-5 | - | TRBV5-1
TGCGCCAGCAGTCGCGCGGACAGGGGGCATTTT | CASSRADRGHF | TRBD1 | 11 | TRBJ1-5 | - | TRBV23-1